The 18 T cell receptor beta chains presented below share a single source sample, sequenced in a study of metastatic and nonmetastatic thyroid tumors. Using MiXCR, TCRdb re-called clones from the PCR reads. The table has roughly 12,000 clones, around 25% seen once; the top ten hold about a fifth. All patients reached thyroid surgery having received no treatment beforehand. Sequenced input: adjacent normal tissue. Source of these receptors: a male donor with papillary thyroid cancer or a benign thyroid nodule (not recorded which). Some clones in this sample may be carry-over from other donors' samples.

Sample share makes this clone medium-sized. The chain uses TRBV6-2 or TRBV6-3 and TRBJ2-7, with 14 bases aligning to TRBD2. This CDR3 is built from 17 residues. Germline V gene lookup returns CDR1 MNHEY and CDR2 SVGEGT. Trimming removed 6 bases from V and 4 bases from J; junction bases left unmatched: 11. CDR3 DNA: TGTGCCAGCAGCCCGGGACTAGCGGGAGATTGGTCATACGAGCAGTACTTC. The encoded protein is CASSPGLAGDWSYEQYF.

This clone was observed a few times. The CDR3 protein is CASSGRGLESNQPQHF. CDR3 DNA sequence: TGTGCCAGTAGTGGCAGAGGGTTGGAAAGCAATCAGCCCCAGCATTTT. The chain combines TRBV19 with TRBJ1-5, with D unresolved. This CDR3 has 16 amino acids. Germline CDR1 is LNHDA and CDR2 is SQIVND (reference sequence). V dropped 5 bases and J dropped 1 base, with 15 bases sitting between them.

This clone showed up just a few times. CDR3 sequence reads: CASSVTGVSSRYEQYF. CDR3 coding DNA: TGTGCCAGCAGCGTAACGGGGGTCTCGAGTCGGTACGAGCAGTACTTC. The chain is built from TRBV9 and TRBJ2-7, with D possibly being TRBD2 (6 bases). The CDR3 length is 16 residues. Germline V gene data show CDR1 as SGDLS and CDR2 as YYNGEE. Trimming took off 1 base at V and 4 bases at J, with 18 bases between the two ends. The entire variable domain, with the rest obtained from reference TRBV9 and TRBJ2-7, is as follows: DSGVTQTPKHLITATGQRVTLRCSPRSGDLSVYWYQQSLDQGLQFLIQYYNGEERAKGNILERFSAQQFPDLHSELNLSSLELGDSALYFCASSVTGVSSRYEQYFGPGTRLTVT.

On this clone itself: The junction departs from the called germline gene at one end, perhaps through a read error. The V gene is TRBV6-9, the J gene TRBJ1-2; D call uncertain. The length of the CDR3 is 8 residues. Looked up from germline, CDR1 is MNHGY and CDR2 is SVAAGI. CDR3 bases: TGTGCTAACTATGGCTACGCCTTC. Translating it yields CANYGYAF.

This clone has more than one count but fewer than ten. The rearrangement joins TRBV12-3 or TRBV12-4 to TRBJ1-3; TRBD1 matches at 9 bases. The CDR3 contains 15 residues. With V trimmed by 4 bases and J by 3 bases, 4 bases remained unmatched. The CDR3 sequence: CASSWTGEGGNTIYF. The CDR3 DNA reads as TGTGCCAGCAGTTGGACAGGGGAAGGTGGAAACACCATATATTTT.

CDR3 in DNA: TGCGCCAGCCTTGGACTAGCGGGAGAAAATGAGCAGTTCTTC. It encodes CASLGLAGENEQFF. The J gene is TRBJ2-1, the V gene TRBV4-1, with 13 bases identical to TRBD2. The CDR3 is 14 residues long. Germline V gene data show CDR1 as MGHRA and CDR2 as YSYEKL. The trim removed 8 bases at V and 7 bases at J, leaving 5 bases unmatched.

The chain recombines TRBV9 with TRBJ2-5; 7 positions agree with TRBD1. With 3 bases clipped from V and 5 bases from J, the junction kept 10 bases outside the gene matches. The length of the CDR3 is 15 residues. CDR1 and CDR2 from the germline V gene are SGDLS and YYNGEE. This CDR3 is CASSANGQVLETQYF. In DNA form, the CDR3 reads TGTGCCAGCAGCGCGAATGGACAGGTCTTGGAGACCCAGTACTTC.

This clone was observed a handful of times. Compared with germline, one end of the junction differs, possibly owing to a read error. The chain has TRBV20-1 and TRBJ2-5; TRBD2 matches 9 bases. CDR1 and CDR2 from the germline V gene are DFQATT and SNEGSKA (reference sequence). The CDR3 contains 14 residues. CDR3 DNA: TGCAGTGCTGGAGAAGCGGGGGGTCAAGAGACCCAGTACTTC. Amino acid sequence: CSAGEAGGQETQYF.

By its share, this clone is medium-sized. The V and J genes are TRBV5-5 and TRBJ1-5, with D perhaps matching TRBD1 (5 bases). The CDR3 runs 16 residues. Between the trimmed V and J ends, which lost 0 bases and 1 base, there was a span of 11 bases. CDR1 SGHKS and CDR2 YYEKEE come from the germline V gene (reference sequence). The CDR3: CASSLVGGDSNQPQHF. CDR3 DNA: TGTGCCAGCAGCTTGGTTGGAGGGGACAGCAATCAGCCCCAGCATTTT.

This clone was observed many times. Here the CDR3 DNA reads TGTGCCAGCTCACCATACGCAGATACGCAGTATTTT. Residues: CASSPYADTQYF. The chain joins TRBV18 to TRBJ2-3; D is undetermined. The ends were cut back, 2 bases at V and 4 bases at J, with 4 bases in the middle. The CDR3 is 12 residues long. Germline lookup yields CDR1 KGHSH and CDR2 LQKENI.

The chain uses TRBV30 and TRBJ2-7; 7 bases line up with TRBD1. The CDR3 covers 12 residues. Germline V gene lookup returns CDR1 GTSNPN and CDR2 SVGIG (reference sequence). V shed 6 bases, J shed 3 bases, and the junction held 5 bases outside the gene matches. The CDR3 DNA reads TGTGCCTGCCAACACAGGGGCTACGAGCAGTACTTC. Residues: CACQHRGYEQYF.

With respect to this clone: This clone may be a read error of a much larger clone one base away. The rearrangement joins TRBV4-1 to TRBJ2-1, with D possibly being TRBD1 (6 bases). The CDR3 consists of 12 residues. Germline lookup yields CDR1 MGHRA and CDR2 YSYEKL. The CDR3: CVSSQSRGEQFF. CDR3 bases: TGCGTCAGCAGCCAAAGCAGGGGTGAGCAGTTCTTC.

This clone is categorized as medium-sized. The chain links TRBV2 to TRBJ1-6, with TRBD1 identical over 7 bases. V dropped 5 bases and J dropped 0; count of bases not matched to a gene: 13. Germline V gene data show CDR1 as SNHLY and CDR2 as FYNNEI. The CDR3 loop spans 19 amino acids. The CDR3 sequence is CASSLKGQYISSYNSPLHF. CDR3 nucleotides: TGTGCCAGCAGTTTGAAGGGACAGTACATAAGCTCCTATAATTCACCCCTCCACTTT.

Many counts were recorded for this clone. The CDR3 nucleotides read TGTGCCAGCACCTCTGGGTACGAGCAGTACTTC. Encoded protein: CASTSGYEQYF. The gene calls are TRBV27 and TRBJ2-7; D remains ambiguous. With 7 bases removed from V and 4 bases from J, the gap between germline ends came to 8 bases. The CDR3 runs 11 residues. Germline assignment: CDR1 MNHEY and CDR2 SMNVEV (reference sequence).

This chain connects TRBV4-1 to TRBJ2-7, with 15 positions matching TRBD2. Germline trimming cut 8 bases from V and 7 bases from J; bases unmatched to any gene: 9. The CDR3 extends over 15 amino acids. The germline V gene has CDR1 MGHRA and CDR2 YSYEKL. The CDR3 DNA reads TGCGCCAGCCTTGGACTAGCGGGGGGGCCTATTGAGCAGTACTTC. Amino acid sequence: CASLGLAGGPIEQYF.

V is TRBV28 and J is TRBJ2-3; TRBD1 might be the D (6 bases). CDR1 is MDHEN and CDR2 is SYDVKM in the germline V gene. The CDR3 sequence is 15 residues long. V was clipped by 5 bases and J by 3 bases, with 15 bases between them. This CDR3 is CASSPLGARTDTQYF. CDR3 in DNA: TGTGCCAGCAGTCCCCTGGGGGCTAGGACAGATACGCAGTATTTT.

This chain uses TRBV11-2 with TRBJ1-2; 9 bases align to TRBD1. CDR3 length: 15 residues. The V segment lost 4 bases and the J segment 8 bases; nucleotides outside the gene matches: 11. The germline V gene has CDR1 SGHAT and CDR2 FQNNGV. The CDR3 loop reads CASSSGTGWFRGYTF. For the CDR3, the DNA is TGTGCCAGCAGCTCAGGGACAGGGTGGTTCCGGGGCTACACCTTC.

The chain recombines TRBV6-2 or TRBV6-3 with TRBJ2-7; no definite D call. V lost 6 bases and J lost 4, with 10 bases in between. CDR3 length equals 12 residues. The germline V gene has CDR1 MNHEY and CDR2 SVGEGT. CDR3 protein: CASSPDLYEQYF. DNA for the CDR3: TGTGCCAGCAGCCCCGACCTGTACGAGCAGTACTTC.